Following are 15 T cell receptor beta chains from one sample sequenced in a study of T cells after yellow fever vaccination (dated by TCRdb to between 2017 and 2020). The library was made by 5' RACE. Sequencing instrument: Illumina HiSeq 2500. The public reads were run again by TCRdb, first through fastp at Q25 and then through MiXCR, and only productive beta chains were kept. CDR3 protein duplicates are merged, each entry listing the most common genes and DNA. Across this sample there are some 600,000 distinct CDR3 sequences, with 17% seen only once. In total, the top ten clones hold 17% of the sample. The treatment or condition label for this specimen denotes: live attenuated yellow fever vaccine strain. The sequenced sample was PBMCs, obtained 5 days after the first yellow fever vaccination. The receptors originated from a man younger than 35 who received the YFV17D yellow fever vaccine.

This clonotype was seen repeatedly, ten times or more. The J gene is TRBJ1-1, the V gene TRBV4-3; 7 bases are shared with TRBD1. Losses at the gene ends were 0 bases for V and 5 bases for J; bases not matched to a gene: 3. This CDR3 has 14 residues. From germline, CDR1 is LGHNA and CDR2 YSLEER. The CDR3 DNA sequence: TGCGCCAGCAGCCAAGAGCAGGGGGGAACTGAAGCTTTCTTT. Protein product: CASSQEQGGTEAFF.

This clonotype appeared a few times. The chain links TRBV5-1 to TRBJ2-1, with a weak D call TRBD2 (5 bases). The CDR3 is 15 amino acids. V was cut by 4 bases and J by 3 bases, with 14 bases left in between. Germline V gene data show CDR1 as SGHRS and CDR2 as YFSETQ. The CDR3 reads CASSVDGNDYNEQFF. In DNA form, the CDR3 reads TGCGCCAGCAGCGTGGACGGGAATGACTACAATGAGCAGTTCTTC.

CDR3 DNA sequence: TGTGCCAGCAGTCGTACCCTTGGAGCGGGGGGTCTGAATGAGCAGTTCTTC. Translating it yields CASSRTLGAGGLNEQFF. The chain links TRBV6-1 to TRBJ2-1, with 9 bases identical to TRBD2. This CDR3 is 17 amino acids long. From germline, CDR1 is MNHNS and CDR2 SASEGT. The trim removed 5 bases at V and 7 bases at J, leaving 15 bases unmatched.

The chain recombines TRBV30 with TRBJ1-5; D ambiguous. The CDR3 sequence is 14 residues long. Germline V gives CDR1 GTSNPN, CDR2 SVGIG (reference sequence). V was pared by 2 bases and J by 6 bases, with 14 bases between. CDR3 residues: CAWSPPNHGQPQHF. The CDR3, as DNA: TGTGCCTGGAGTCCCCCCAATCACGGTCAGCCCCAGCATTTT.

The chain has TRBV29-1 and TRBJ1-3; unclear D gene. In germline, CDR1 is SQVTM, CDR2 ANQGSEA. The CDR3 is 12 amino acids. V was shortened by 0 bases and J by 5 bases, with 5 bases between the two germline ends. CDR3 region: CSVEEPRNTIYF. The CDR3 DNA follows: TGCAGCGTTGAAGAGCCGAGAAACACCATATATTTT.

This clonotype was counted between two and nine times. CDR3 nucleotide sequence: TGTGCCAGCAGTACACAGACAGGAGGGGGCTACACCTTC. Its translation: CASSTQTGGGYTF. The chain is built from TRBV25-1 and TRBJ1-2, with TRBD1 as a possible D gene (6 bases). The V end lost 5 bases, the J end lost 8 bases, and 15 bases lay between the germline ends. Germline CDR1 and CDR2: MGHDK and SYGVNS. The length of the CDR3 is 13 residues.

The rearrangement uses TRBV5-4 and TRBJ2-1, with TRBD2 matching over 8 bases. Germline V gives CDR1 SGHNT, CDR2 YYREEE (reference sequence). This CDR3 comprises 14 residues. J gave up 7 bases and V 1 base, and 4 bases lay outside the gene matches. Written as DNA, the CDR3 is TGTGCCAGCAGCTTGCGGGGGGGCGTGAATGAGCAGTTCTTC. It codes for CASSLRGGVNEQFF.

This clonotype showed up many times. The chain is built from TRBV11-1 and TRBJ1-2; D remains unclear. Between the trimmed V and J ends, which lost 1 base and 3 bases, there was a span of 6 bases. CDR1 is SGHAT, CDR2 FQDESV, per germline (reference sequence). The CDR3 has 13 residues. This chain's CDR3 is CASSLGEDYGYTF. CDR3 nucleotides: TGTGCCAGCAGCTTAGGGGAAGACTATGGCTACACCTTC.

This chain uses TRBV24-1 with TRBJ2-5, with TRBD2 as a possible D gene (6 bases). Germline values: CDR1 KGHDR, CDR2 SFDVKD. V dropped 4 bases and J dropped 2 bases, with 10 bases sitting between them. The CDR3 totals 14 residues. CDR3 residues: CATSDAGPQETQYF. The CDR3 DNA is TGTGCCACCAGTGACGCGGGACCGCAAGAGACCCAGTACTTC.

The table lists this clonotype with a few counts. V is TRBV5-1 and J is TRBJ2-7; D is possibly TRBD1 (5 bases). Germline-derived CDR1 and CDR2 are SGHRS and YFSETQ. V was pared by 0 bases and J by 9 bases, with 10 bases between. The CDR3 length is 12 residues. This CDR3 reads CASSLAGIGQYF. The CDR3 DNA follows: TGCGCCAGCAGCTTGGCAGGGATAGGGCAGTACTTC.

The gene calls are TRBV7-9 and TRBJ1-5; D is perhaps TRBD1 (6 bases). CDR1 and CDR2 (germline): SEHNR, FQNEAQ (reference sequence). CDR3 size: 17 residues. V lost 0 bases, J lost 5 bases, and 17 bases lay in between. CDR3 in amino acids: CASSLARRGGADQPQHF. CDR3 coding DNA: TGTGCCAGCAGCTTAGCGCGGCGGGGGGGGGCGGATCAGCCCCAGCATTTT.

This clonotype was seen ten or more times. The V call is TRBV5-1, the J call TRBJ2-3; 16 bases match TRBD2. Trimming took 3 bases from V and 4 from J; bases not matched to a gene: 2. This CDR3 is built from 16 residues. CDR1 SGHRS and CDR2 YFSETQ come from the germline V gene. The CDR3 DNA sequence: TGCGCCAGCAGCTCGGGACTAGCGGGGGGGCCAGATACGCAGTATTTT. Translation: CASSSGLAGGPDTQYF.

This chain links TRBV19 with TRBJ1-1; 8 nucleotides line up with TRBD1. The V and J ends lost 7 bases and 1 base, in that order; junction bases with no gene match: 8. The CDR3 spans 15 residues. The germline CDR1 and CDR2 sequences are LNHDA and SQIVND (reference sequence). DNA of the CDR3: TGTGCCAGTAACGACAGGGGTTTTAAGAACACTGAAGCTTTCTTT. This translates into CASNDRGFKNTEAFF. The full variable domain, in which reference TRBV19 and TRBJ1-1 provide the parts outside the CDR3, is DGGITQSPKYLFRKEGQNVTLSCEQNLNHDAMYWYRQDPGQGLRLIYYSQIVNDFQKGDIAEGYSVSREKKESFPLTVTSAQKNPTAFYLCASNDRGFKNTEAFFGQGTRLTVV.

This clonotype has a handful of counts. CDR3 nucleotide sequence: TGCGCCAGCAGCTACGGGGGACAGGGGAGCAATCAGCCCCAGCATTTT. This gives the protein CASSYGGQGSNQPQHF. The V call is TRBV5-1, the J call TRBJ1-5; 10 nucleotides agree with TRBD1. Germline CDR1 is SGHRS and CDR2 is YFSETQ. This CDR3 contains 16 residues. V shed 3 bases and J 1 base; nucleotides not matched to a gene: 4.

This clonotype appeared a few times. This chain connects TRBV2 to TRBJ1-6; D remains ambiguous. Germline V gives CDR1 SNHLY, CDR2 FYNNEI. CDR3 size: 17 residues. The V end was cut by 6 bases, the J end by 0 bases, with 15 bases between. In DNA, the CDR3 is TGTGCCAGCAGCCGAAGGTCCCCAGACTCCTATAATTCACCCCTCCACTTT. It translates to CASSRRSPDSYNSPLHF.